This passage covers 15 T cell receptor beta chains from one sample sequenced in a study of cytomegalovirus exposure and HLA in healthy donors. The method was immunoSEQ multiplex PCR; TCRdb's version includes in-frame clones alone and lacks a portion of them. The repertoire has 90,000 to 130,000 clones, 95% of them found once; the top ten carry around 0.65%. Material: PBMCs. The receptor set was obtained from a woman aged 18-30 years in good health and CMV-seronegative.

The chain recombines TRBV5-1 with TRBJ2-2; 9 bases line up with TRBD1. The trim removed 6 bases at V and 8 bases at J, leaving 11 bases unmatched. Germline V gives CDR1 SGHRS, CDR2 YFSETQ. The CDR3 totals 15 residues. The CDR3 DNA follows: TGCGCCAGCAACAGGGGGCGTTTCGAAGCTGGGGAGCTGTTTTTT. Translation gives CASNRGRFEAGELFF.

Concerning this clone itself: The junction departs from germline at one end; a sequencing error may be responsible. This chain uses TRBV6-6 with TRBJ1-1; D unclear. Germline assignment: CDR1 MNHNY and CDR2 SVGAGI (reference sequence). The CDR3 has 8 residues. CDR3: CAVRGPVF. In DNA form, the CDR3 reads TGTGCCGTCAGAGGTCCCGTCTTT.

The chain uses TRBV9 and TRBJ2-3; 12 positions match TRBD2. The CDR3 is made up of 16 amino acids. Germline V gene data show CDR1 as SGDLS and CDR2 as YYNGEE. After removal of 1 base from V and 4 bases from J, the junction contained 4 bases not matched to a gene. CDR3 sequence reads: CASSVRSSGGADTQYF. The CDR3 DNA reads as TGTGCCAGCAGCGTACGGTCTAGCGGGGGGGCAGATACGCAGTATTTT.

The chain has TRBV28 and TRBJ1-2, with D possibly TRBD1 on 5 matching bases. Per germline, CDR1 MDHEN and CDR2 SYDVKM. The length of the CDR3 is 15 residues. Trimming removed 5 bases from V and 8 bases from J, with 21 bases in between. The CDR3: CASSPITGLTWGYTF. Written as DNA, the CDR3 is TGTGCCAGCAGTCCAATAACAGGCCTCACGTGGGGCTACACCTTC.

The chain carries TRBV6-5 and TRBJ2-7; TRBD2 matches 7 bases. Germline V gene lookup returns CDR1 MNHEY and CDR2 SVGAGI. This CDR3 is 16 amino acids long. The V segment lost 0 bases and the J segment 2 bases; nucleotides outside the gene matches: 7. The CDR3 sequence: CASSYSSSGSTYEQYF. CDR3 DNA: TGTGCCAGCAGTTACTCGAGTAGCGGGTCAACCTACGAGCAGTACTTC.

This CDR3 reads CASSFGQGSGYTF. The CDR3 DNA is TGTGCCAGCAGTTTTGGACAGGGTAGCGGCTACACCTTC. The chain is built from TRBV27 and TRBJ1-2; 8 bases align to TRBD1. This CDR3 has 13 residues. Unmatched junction bases numbered 5, after V lost 3 bases and J lost 8 bases. Germline loops: CDR1 MNHEY, CDR2 SMNVEV (reference sequence).

The chain employs TRBV5-8 and TRBJ1-6; 7 nucleotides match TRBD1. The V and J ends lost 4 bases and 0 bases, in that order; junction bases with no gene match: 13. CDR1 and CDR2 from the germline V gene are SGHTS and YDEGEE. The CDR3 contains 19 residues. Here the CDR3 reads CASSPPTGYKSSYNSPLHF. The CDR3 bases are TGTGCCAGCAGCCCCCCGACAGGGTACAAGAGCTCCTATAATTCACCCCTCCACTTT.

The chain is built from TRBV4-1 and TRBJ1-1; 8 bases align to TRBD1. CDR3 length: 17 amino acids. Germline V gene sequence: CDR1 MGHRA, CDR2 YSYEKL. V shed 7 bases and J 6 bases; nucleotides not matched to a gene: 19. For the CDR3, the DNA is TGCGCCAGCACCGCCTTAGGGACAGGCTCAGGGGTGGCTGAAGCTTTCTTT. Translation gives CASTALGTGSGVAEAFF.

The CDR3 nucleotides read TGCGCCAGCAGAGCGGGAGCTAGCACAGATACGCAGTATTTT. Translation gives CASRAGASTDTQYF. The chain employs TRBV5-1 and TRBJ2-3; 8 nucleotides agree with TRBD2. The CDR3 is made up of 14 amino acids. V dropped 5 bases and J dropped 0; count of bases not matched to a gene: 2. CDR1 and CDR2 from the germline V gene are SGHRS and YFSETQ. Combining the CDR3 with reference TRBV5-1 and TRBJ2-3 gives the whole variable domain KAGVTQTPRYLIKTRGQQVTLSCSPISGHRSVSWYQQTPGQGLQFLFEYFSETQRNKGNFPGRFSGRQFSNSRSEMNVSTLELGDSALYLCASRAGASTDTQYFGPGTRLTVL.

The chain uses TRBV5-1 and TRBJ2-3, with TRBD2 matching over 8 bases. The ends lost 4 bases at V and 3 bases at J; junction bases unmatched: 10. The CDR3 is 16 amino acids. The germline gives CDR1 SGHRS, CDR2 YFSETQ. The CDR3 nucleotides read TGCGCCAGCAGCCTCACTAGCGGAATGGTTACAGATACGCAGTATTTT. This codes for CASSLTSGMVTDTQYF.

The chain couples TRBV4-2 to TRBJ2-2; TRBD2 agrees at 7 bases. Germline-derived CDR1 and CDR2 are LGHNA and YNFKEQ. The CDR3 consists of 17 residues. J lost 1 base, V lost 4 bases, and 9 bases had no gene match. The CDR3 DNA reads as TGTGCCAGCAGCCCGGGTAACGGGGGGAAGAACACCGGGGAGCTGTTTTTT. Its protein product is CASSPGNGGKNTGELFF.

The CDR3 DNA reads TGCGCCAGCAGCCGGGACTCGTTTTCCTACAATGAGCAGTTCTTC. Translation: CASSRDSFSYNEQFF. J is TRBJ2-1 and V is TRBV4-1, with D possibly TRBD2 on 6 matching bases. CDR1 is MGHRA and CDR2 is YSYEKL in the germline V gene. The CDR3 sequence is 15 residues long. V was pared by 4 bases and J by 1 base, with 11 bases between.

The V call is TRBV5-1, the J call TRBJ2-1; TRBD1 aligns across 9 bases. The V gene end was trimmed by 7 bases and the J gene end by 1 base; junction bases not matched to a gene: 6. The V gene's germline CDR1 is SGHRS and CDR2 YFSETQ. The CDR3 sequence is 15 residues long. CDR3 in DNA: TGCGCCAGCCTCCCGACAGGGGGGTCCTACAATGAGCAGTTCTTC. It is translated as CASLPTGGSYNEQFF. Full variable domain (rest looked up from reference TRBV5-1 and TRBJ2-1): KAGVTQTPRYLIKTRGQQVTLSCSPISGHRSVSWYQQTPGQGLQFLFEYFSETQRNKGNFPGRFSGRQFSNSRSEMNVSTLELGDSALYLCASLPTGGSYNEQFFGPGTRLTVL.

The chain couples TRBV14 to TRBJ1-2; D perhaps matches TRBD1 (5 bases). The CDR3 covers 14 residues. Deletions cut 0 bases from V and 4 bases from J, with 9 bases between. Germline CDR1 and CDR2: SGHDN and FVKESK. The CDR3 region has the DNA TGTGCCAGCAGCCAAGAAGGACATATCTATGGCTACACCTTC. Translating gives CASSQEGHIYGYTF.

The chain employs TRBV4-2 and TRBJ2-4, with D perhaps matching TRBD1 (5 bases). CDR3 length: 15 residues. Trimming stripped 1 base from V and 7 bases from J, with 14 bases between. Looked up from germline, CDR1 is LGHNA and CDR2 is YNFKEQ. The CDR3 DNA follows: TGTGCCAGCAGCCAAGTCCTAGGGGCAGGGAACATTCAGTACTTC. Its translation: CASSQVLGAGNIQYF.